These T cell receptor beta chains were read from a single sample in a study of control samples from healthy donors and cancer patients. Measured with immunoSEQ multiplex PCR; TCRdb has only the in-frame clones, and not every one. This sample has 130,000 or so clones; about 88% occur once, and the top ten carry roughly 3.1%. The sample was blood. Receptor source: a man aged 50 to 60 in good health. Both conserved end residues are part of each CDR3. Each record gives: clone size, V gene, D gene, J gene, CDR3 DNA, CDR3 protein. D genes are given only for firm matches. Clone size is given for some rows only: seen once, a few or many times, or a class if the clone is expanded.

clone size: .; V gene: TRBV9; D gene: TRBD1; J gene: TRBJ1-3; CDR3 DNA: TGTGCCAGCAGCGACACAGGGGGCTCTGGAAACACCATATATTTT; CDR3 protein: CASSDTGGSGNTIYF
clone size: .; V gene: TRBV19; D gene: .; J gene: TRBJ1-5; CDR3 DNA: TGTGCCAGTAGTATAGCGCTCGGGGGGCAGCCCCAGCATTTT; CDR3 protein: CASSIALGGQPQHF
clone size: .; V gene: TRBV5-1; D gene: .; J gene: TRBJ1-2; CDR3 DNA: TGCGCCAGCAGCTTGAAAGCAGGGACGGGCTACACCTTC; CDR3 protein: CASSLKAGTGYTF
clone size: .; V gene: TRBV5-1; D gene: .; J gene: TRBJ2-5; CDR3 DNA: TGCGCCAGCAGCGGGGGGGCAGGGACGGAGACCCAGTACTTC; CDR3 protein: CASSGGAGTETQYF
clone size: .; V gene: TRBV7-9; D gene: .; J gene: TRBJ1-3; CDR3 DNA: TGTGCCAGCAGCTTAGAAGGCTCCTACTCTGGAAACACCATATATTTT; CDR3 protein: CASSLEGSYSGNTIYF
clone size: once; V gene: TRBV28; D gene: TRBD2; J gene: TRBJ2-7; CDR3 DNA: TGTGCCAGCAGTTCTAGCGGGGGGCTAGCCTACGAGCAGTACTTC; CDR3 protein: CASSSSGGLAYEQYF
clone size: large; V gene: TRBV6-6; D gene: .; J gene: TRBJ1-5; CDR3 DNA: TGTGCCAGCAGTCCAGGGGACGGCAATCAGCCCCAGCATTTT; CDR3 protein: CASSPGDGNQPQHF
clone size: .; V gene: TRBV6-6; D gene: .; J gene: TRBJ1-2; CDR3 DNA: TGTGCCAGCAGTAAGGGGATCGGCTATGGCTACACCTTC; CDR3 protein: CASSKGIGYGYTF
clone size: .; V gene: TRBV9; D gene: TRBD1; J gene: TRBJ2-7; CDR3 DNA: TGTGCCAGCAGCACGAGCGGTTCCGGGACAGGGTCCTACGAGCAGTACTTC; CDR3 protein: CASSTSGSGTGSYEQYF
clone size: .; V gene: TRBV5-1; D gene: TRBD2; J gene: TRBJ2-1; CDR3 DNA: TGCGCCAGCAGCTGGGCCGGCGGGGGCTCCTACAATGAGCAGTTCTTC; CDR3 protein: CASSWAGGGSYNEQFF
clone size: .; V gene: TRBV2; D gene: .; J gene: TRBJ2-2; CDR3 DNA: TGTGCCAGCAGTGGCTACGGCGGGTGGAACACCGGGGAGCTGTTTTTT; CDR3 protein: CASSGYGGWNTGELFF
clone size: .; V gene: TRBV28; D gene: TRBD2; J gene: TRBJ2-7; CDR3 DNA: TGTGCCAGCAGTGAGACTAGCGGGGGTCGTTACGAGCAGTACTTC; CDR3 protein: CASSETSGGRYEQYF
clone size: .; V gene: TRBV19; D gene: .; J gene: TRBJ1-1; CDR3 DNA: TGTGCCAGTAGTTCCGGGGACGCGGGGGGAAACACTGAAGCTTTCTTT; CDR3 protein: CASSSGDAGGNTEAFF
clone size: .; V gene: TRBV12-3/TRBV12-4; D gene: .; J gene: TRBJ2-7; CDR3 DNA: TGTGCCAGCAGTTTCTTGGACGAGCAGTACTTC; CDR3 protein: CASSFLDEQYF
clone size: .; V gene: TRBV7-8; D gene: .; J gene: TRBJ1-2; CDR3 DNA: TGTGCCAGCAGCTTAGCCCCGGGAGGGGGGGAAGGCTACACCTTC; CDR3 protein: CASSLAPGGGEGYTF
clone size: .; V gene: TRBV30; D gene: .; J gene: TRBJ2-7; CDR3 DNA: TGTGCCTGGAATCCGGGGCCAGACTACGAGCAGTACTTC; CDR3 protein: CAWNPGPDYEQYF
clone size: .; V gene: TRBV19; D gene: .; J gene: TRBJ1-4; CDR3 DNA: TGTGCCAGTAGTACTTCTGGGGAAGAATTTGATGAAAAACTGTTTTTT; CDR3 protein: CASSTSGEEFDEKLFF
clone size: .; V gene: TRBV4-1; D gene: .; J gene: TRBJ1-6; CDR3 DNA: TGCGCCAGCAGCCAAGACGGGGGGGTTCGGAGCTCCTATAATTCACCCCTCCACTTT; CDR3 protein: CASSQDGGVRSSYNSPLHF
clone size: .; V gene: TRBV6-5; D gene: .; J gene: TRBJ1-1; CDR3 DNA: TGTGCCAGCAGTTCACAACCGACAGGGAACACTGAAGCTTTCTTT; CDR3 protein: CASSSQPTGNTEAFF
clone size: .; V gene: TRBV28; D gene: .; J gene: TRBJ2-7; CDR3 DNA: TGTGCCAGCACCATACCCAAGGGTGGCTACGAGCAGTACTTC; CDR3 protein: CASTIPKGGYEQYF
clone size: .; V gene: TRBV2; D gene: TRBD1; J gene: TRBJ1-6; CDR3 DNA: TGTGCCAGCAGTGACAGGGGGCACGGTTCACCCCTCCACTTT; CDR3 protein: CASSDRGHGSPLHF
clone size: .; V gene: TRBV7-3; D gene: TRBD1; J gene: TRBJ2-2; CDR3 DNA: TGTGCCAGCAGCTTATACGGGACAGGGGCGAACACCGGGGAGCTGTTTTTT; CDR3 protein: CASSLYGTGANTGELFF
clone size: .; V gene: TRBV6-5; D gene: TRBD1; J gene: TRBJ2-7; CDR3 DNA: TGTGCCAGCAGTTACAGGGGACAGGGATACGAGCAGTACTTC; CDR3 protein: CASSYRGQGYEQYF
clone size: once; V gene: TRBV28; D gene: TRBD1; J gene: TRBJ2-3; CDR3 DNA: TGTGCCAGCAGTTTTTACGGGACAGGGGTCACAGATACGCAGTATTTT; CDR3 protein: CASSFYGTGVTDTQYF
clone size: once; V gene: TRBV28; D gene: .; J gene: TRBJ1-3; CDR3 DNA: TGTGCCAGCAGGGACCAGTTGATCAGGGCTTCGGGAAACACCATATATTTT; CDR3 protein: CASRDQLIRASGNTIYF
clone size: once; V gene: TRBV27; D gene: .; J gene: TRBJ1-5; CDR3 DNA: TGTGCCAGCAGTTCCCCCAATCAGCCCCAGCATTTT; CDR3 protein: CASSSPNQPQHF
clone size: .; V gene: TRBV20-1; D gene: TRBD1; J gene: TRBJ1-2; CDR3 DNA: TGCAGTGCTAGTACAGGGGGCGCCCACTATGGCTACACCTTC; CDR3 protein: CSASTGGAHYGYTF
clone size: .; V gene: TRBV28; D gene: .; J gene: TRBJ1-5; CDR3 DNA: TGTGCCAGCAGTTCGGCGAAGGGTTATCAGCCCCAGCATTTT; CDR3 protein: CASSSAKGYQPQHF
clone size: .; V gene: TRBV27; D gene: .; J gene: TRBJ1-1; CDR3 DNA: TGTGCCAGCGGGTATCGGGACACTGAAGCTTTCTTT; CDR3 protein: CASGYRDTEAFF
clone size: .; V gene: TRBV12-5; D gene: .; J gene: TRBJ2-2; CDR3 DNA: TGTGCTAGTGGTTTTTTCCGGCAGGGGAACACCGGGGAGCTGTTTTTT; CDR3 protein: CASGFFRQGNTGELFF
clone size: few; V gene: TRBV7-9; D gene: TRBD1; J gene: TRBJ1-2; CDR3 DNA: TGTGCCAGCAGCCCACCGACAGGGGTTAGTAACTATGGCTACACCTTC; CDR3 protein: CASSPPTGVSNYGYTF
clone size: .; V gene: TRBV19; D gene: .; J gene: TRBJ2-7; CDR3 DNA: TGTGCCAGTGGTCGGCGGGAATCCTACGAGCAGTACTTC; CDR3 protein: CASGRRESYEQYF
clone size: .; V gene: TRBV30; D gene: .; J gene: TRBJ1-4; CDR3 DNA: TGTGCCTGGAGTCTACAGGTTTCAACTAATGAAAAACTGTTTTTT; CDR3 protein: CAWSLQVSTNEKLFF
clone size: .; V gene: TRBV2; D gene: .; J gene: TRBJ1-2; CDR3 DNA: TGTGCCAGCAGTGCAAACTATGGCTACACCTTC; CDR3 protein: CASSANYGYTF
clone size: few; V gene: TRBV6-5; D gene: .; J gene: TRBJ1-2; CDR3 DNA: TGTGCCAGCAGTTACGACAGAAACATCTATGGCTACACCTTC; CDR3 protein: CASSYDRNIYGYTF